This T cell receptor (beta chain) was retrieved from a study of siplizumab effects on memory and regulatory T cells. CDR3 length equals 13 residues. Germline loops: CDR1 MDHEN, CDR2 SYDVKM. V gave up 3 bases and J gave up 9 bases, with 13 bases separating them. Around 96,000 TCR templates underwent assay in each sample. This table comes from immunoSEQ multiplex PCR, and its TCRdb copy is limited to in-frame clones, with some not included. The sample consists of about 120,000 clones, 90% to 95% of them appearing once. On this clone: What it binds is not known.

Findings of the study overall: Naive T cells were seemingly more diverse than memory cells, and major contributions to the alloresponse seemed to be made by them.

Source material: non-Treg CD4+ T cells sorted from blood. The clonotype was recovered from a human donor in good health. This chain uses TRBV28 with TRBJ2-3; maybe TRBD2 (6 bases). As DNA, the CDR3 is TGTGCCAGCAGTTTGGATGGGACTTTGACGCAGTATTTT. Translated, it gives CASSLDGTLTQYF.